One sample yielded the 26 T cell receptor beta chains listed below, sequenced in a study of blood T cell repertoires in COVID-19. The repertoire was sequenced with immunoSEQ multiplex PCR; TCRdb's copy has only in-frame clones and lacks some. The sample has roughly 310,000 clones, roughly 88% seen once. The sequencing sample was made of peripheral blood. The receptors stem from a woman in her thirties with COVID-19, enrolled during active disease.

This rearrangement joins TRBV19 to TRBJ1-5, with 7 bases lining up with TRBD1. The CDR3 has 15 amino acids. V shed 5 bases, J shed 1 base, and the junction held 5 bases outside the gene matches. The germline V gene encodes CDR1 LNHDA and CDR2 SQIVND (reference sequence). CDR3 in DNA: TGTGCCAGTAGTGCCACGACAGGGAGCAATCAGCCCCAGCATTTT. Encoded protein: CASSATTGSNQPQHF.

V gene TRBV30 combines with J gene TRBJ1-3; maybe TRBD1 (6 bases). There are 15 residues in the CDR3. Trimming cost V 4 bases and J 4 bases, with 17 bases left between them. CDR1 is GTSNPN and CDR2 is SVGIG in the germline V gene (reference sequence). The DNA of the CDR3 is TGTGCCTGGATGGACAGAAAGGTTTCCGGAAACACCATATATTTT. It yields the protein CAWMDRKVSGNTIYF.

This clone was detected only once. The V call is TRBV19, the J call TRBJ2-2; 11 bases map to TRBD2. The V gene end was trimmed by 6 bases and the J gene end by 1 base; junction bases not matched to a gene: 4. Germline V gene data show CDR1 as LNHDA and CDR2 as SQIVND (reference sequence). The CDR3 length is 16 residues. CDR3 loop: CASSSGLAGNTGELFF. The DNA for the CDR3 is TGTGCCAGTAGCAGCGGACTAGCGGGGAACACCGGGGAGCTGTTTTTT.

The chain has TRBV27 and TRBJ1-1; D remains unclear. The CDR3 covers 14 residues. V dropped 3 bases and J dropped 1 base, with 9 bases sitting between them. CDR1 and CDR2 from the germline V gene are MNHEY and SMNVEV (reference sequence). The CDR3 region is CASSFIQTNTEAFF. The CDR3 region has the DNA TGTGCCAGCAGTTTCATACAGACGAACACTGAAGCTTTCTTT.

V is TRBV5-1 and J is TRBJ1-4; 10 nucleotides align to TRBD1. The germline V gene has CDR1 SGHRS and CDR2 YFSETQ. V was pared by 4 bases and J by 8 bases, with 8 bases of the junction left unmatched. The CDR3 totals 15 residues. As DNA, the CDR3 is TGCGCCAGCAGCCAGGGACAGGGGAGCCGGGAAAAACTGTTTTTT. It yields the protein CASSQGQGSREKLFF.

The chain links TRBV24-1 to TRBJ1-5, with D tentatively TRBD1 (6 bases). The ends were cut back, 0 bases at V and 1 base at J, with 12 bases in the middle. The length of the CDR3 is 17 residues. Germline CDR1 and CDR2: KGHDR and SFDVKD. In DNA form, the CDR3 reads TGTGCCACCAGTGATTTGGAGCAGGGGCCAAGCAATCAGCCCCAGCATTTT. Translation: CATSDLEQGPSNQPQHF.

This clone was seen a few times. The chain carries TRBV5-1 and TRBJ2-3; D is perhaps TRBD2 (6 bases). CDR3 length equals 16 residues. With 4 bases removed from V and 1 base from J, the gap between germline ends came to 16 bases. Per germline, CDR1 SGHRS and CDR2 YFSETQ. CDR3 nucleotides: TGCGCCAGCAGCCCCGGAAGGGACTTCGGCACAGATACGCAGTATTTT. Its protein is CASSPGRDFGTDTQYF.

The chain recombines TRBV29-1 with TRBJ1-4; TRBD1 agrees at 8 bases. Germline assignment: CDR1 SQVTM and CDR2 ANQGSEA. V trimming: 7 bases; J trimming: 8 bases; junction bases outside the gene matches: 12. The CDR3 runs 14 residues. As DNA, the CDR3 is TGCAGCGCCTCCGACAGGGGTAATTGGGAAAAACTGTTTTTT. Protein product: CSASDRGNWEKLFF. Full variable domain (outside the CDR3, taken from reference TRBV29-1 and TRBJ1-4): SAVISQKPSRDICQRGTSLTIQCQVDSQVTMMFWYRQQPGQSLTLIATANQGSEATYESGFVIDKFPISRPNLTFSTLTVSNMSPEDSSIYLCSASDRGNWEKLFFGSGTQLSVL.

This sequence joins TRBV24-1 and TRBJ1-2, with 10 bases matching TRBD1. The V and J ends lost 9 bases and 6 bases, in that order; junction bases with no gene match: 6. This CDR3 contains 13 residues. CDR1 and CDR2 (germline): KGHDR, SFDVKD. The CDR3 region is CATPDRGRDGYTF. The CDR3 DNA follows: TGTGCCACCCCCGACAGGGGGCGCGATGGCTACACCTTC.

The chain joins TRBV5-1 to TRBJ1-6, with 8 bases fitting TRBD1. Germline lookup yields CDR1 SGHRS and CDR2 YFSETQ. This CDR3 is built from 14 residues. Trimming took 4 bases from V and 7 from J; bases not matched to a gene: 4. The CDR3 is CASSPDRANSPLHF. The CDR3 nucleotides are TGCGCCAGCAGCCCGGACAGGGCCAATTCACCCCTCCACTTT.

The chain is built from TRBV5-1 and TRBJ1-1; D unresolved. V lost 4 bases, J lost 2 bases, and 12 bases lay in between. CDR3 size: 14 residues. CDR1 and CDR2 (germline): SGHRS, YFSETQ. The chain's CDR3 is CASSRERVNTEAFF. The CDR3 DNA reads as TGCGCCAGCAGCCGGGAGAGAGTAAACACTGAAGCTTTCTTT.

This clone was picked up a small number of times. The rearrangement uses TRBV28 and TRBJ2-7; 8 positions agree with TRBD1. The CDR3 spans 17 residues. J lost 3 bases, V lost 5 bases, and 15 bases had no gene match. Germline V CDR1 and CDR2: MDHEN, SYDVKM. The chain's CDR3 is CASSQLGVGQGSYEQYF. The CDR3 DNA reads TGTGCCAGCAGTCAACTTGGGGTAGGACAGGGAAGCTACGAGCAGTACTTC.

V gene TRBV2 combines with J gene TRBJ1-2, with D maybe TRBD1 (6 bases). In germline, CDR1 is SNHLY, CDR2 FYNNEI. The CDR3 sequence is 12 residues long. V lost 7 bases to trimming and J lost 8 bases, with 14 bases between them. This CDR3 is CASKGGGRGYTF. The CDR3 bases are TGTGCCAGCAAAGGCGGGGGGCGGGGCTACACCTTC.

The chain couples TRBV19 to TRBJ2-3, with 9 bases fitting TRBD1. This CDR3 region has 14 residues. Germline lookup yields CDR1 LNHDA and CDR2 SQIVND (reference sequence). V shed 3 bases and J 11 bases; nucleotides not matched to a gene: 9. The CDR3 spells CASSIDGQGPKQYF. In nucleotides, the CDR3 is TGTGCCAGTAGTATCGACGGACAGGGGCCGAAGCAGTATTTT.

The rearrangement uses TRBV18 and TRBJ1-1, with 7 nucleotides matching TRBD1. CDR1 and CDR2 from the germline V gene are KGHSH and LQKENI. V shed 4 bases and J 5 bases; nucleotides not matched to a gene: 10. The CDR3 has 15 residues. CDR3 protein: CASSRRQGIKTEAFF. The CDR3 coding sequence is TGTGCCAGCTCACGACGACAGGGTATTAAGACTGAAGCTTTCTTT.

The V gene is TRBV5-1, the J gene TRBJ1-2; 7 bases match TRBD1. From germline, CDR1 is SGHRS and CDR2 YFSETQ. J was trimmed by 2 bases and V by 0 bases; bases with no gene match: 13. CDR3 size: 18 residues. The CDR3 DNA sequence: TGCGCCAGCAGCTTGGTCGGAGGGGGCGCGAAAATGAACTATGGCTACACCTTC. Translating it yields CASSLVGGGAKMNYGYTF.

The rearrangement joins TRBV6-5 to TRBJ1-2; tentatively, D is TRBD1 (5 bases). Germline CDR1 and CDR2: MNHEY and SVGAGI. The CDR3 totals 15 residues. V was clipped by 0 bases and J by 0 bases, with 8 bases between them. The DNA of the CDR3 is TGTGCCAGCAGTTACTCGGGGCAGGCTAACTATGGCTACACCTTC. Its protein is CASSYSGQANYGYTF.

V usage is TRBV20-1 and J usage is TRBJ2-1, with D maybe TRBD1 (5 bases). CDR3 size: 11 residues. The germline V gene encodes CDR1 DFQATT and CDR2 SNEGSKA (reference sequence). Trimming removed 7 bases from V and 6 bases from J, with 10 bases in between. In DNA form, the CDR3 reads TGCAGTGTCCCTAGGGGCAATGAGCAGTTCTTC. This encodes CSVPRGNEQFF.

This clone appeared a single time. The sample has other DNA sequences that encode this CDR3 too. This chain links TRBV5-4 with TRBJ1-1, with TRBD1 as a possible D gene (5 bases). Germline assignment: CDR1 SGHNT and CDR2 YYREEE (reference sequence). V dropped 5 bases and J dropped 1 base, with 9 bases sitting between them. CDR3 length: 13 residues. The CDR3 nucleotides are TGTGCCAGCAGTTTTGACAGGAACACTGAAGCTTTCTTT. Protein sequence: CASSFDRNTEAFF. The complete variable domain, with remaining parts taken from reference TRBV5-4 and TRBJ1-1, reads ETGVTQSPTHLIKTRGQQVTLRCSSQSGHNTVSWYQQALGQGPQFIFQYYREEENGRGNFPPRFSGLQFPNYSSELNVNALELDDSALYLCASSFDRNTEAFFGQGTRLTVV.

This clone has just a few counts. The chain joins TRBV27 to TRBJ1-1; no definite D call. Trimming took 6 bases from V and 2 from J, leaving 10 bases between them. The germline V gene encodes CDR1 MNHEY and CDR2 SMNVEV (reference sequence). CDR3 length: 13 residues. CDR3 in amino acids: CASSQRSNTEAFF. The CDR3 nucleotides read TGTGCCAGCAGCCAGAGGTCAAACACTGAAGCTTTCTTT.

The rearrangement uses TRBV5-4 and TRBJ2-2; 9 bases match TRBD2. Per germline, CDR1 SGHNT and CDR2 YYREEE (reference sequence). V gave up 3 bases and J gave up 4 bases; unmatched junction bases: 7. This CDR3 has 16 residues. The CDR3 here is CASSSRTSVVTGELFF. As DNA, the CDR3 is TGTGCCAGCAGCTCAAGGACTAGCGTGGTCACCGGGGAGCTGTTTTTT.

The rearrangement links TRBV29-1 to TRBJ2-7; 9 positions agree with TRBD1. The CDR3 contains 13 residues. CDR1 SQVTM and CDR2 ANQGSEA come from the germline V gene. J gave up 4 bases and V 5 bases, and 6 bases lay outside the gene matches. The CDR3 is CSVRGQGRYEQYF. CDR3 sequence (DNA): TGCAGCGTTAGGGGACAGGGCCGTTACGAGCAGTACTTC.

V gene TRBV7-9 combines with J gene TRBJ1-2; D might be TRBD1 (5 bases). CDR3 length: 15 amino acids. CDR1 SEHNR and CDR2 FQNEAQ come from the germline V gene (reference sequence). V lost 2 bases and J 3 bases, leaving 13 bases between the germline ends. CDR3 DNA: TGTGCCAGCAGCTTATGGGGGGTCTCCTACTATGGCTACACCTTC. Translating it yields CASSLWGVSYYGYTF.

This sequence joins TRBV10-3 and TRBJ2-2; 7 nucleotides agree with TRBD1. J gave up 2 bases and V 8 bases, and 11 bases lay outside the gene matches. The CDR3 runs to 16 residues. Germline V gene lookup returns CDR1 ENHRY and CDR2 SYGVKD. For the CDR3, the DNA is TGTGCCATCCATACCTCCGGGACAGCCAACACCGGGGAGCTGTTTTTT. Residues: CAIHTSGTANTGELFF.

The chain uses TRBV4-1 and TRBJ2-7; TRBD2 aligns across 8 bases. With 3 bases clipped from V and 3 bases from J, the junction kept 7 bases outside the gene matches. Germline V gene lookup returns CDR1 MGHRA and CDR2 YSYEKL. The CDR3 extends over 15 amino acids. CDR3: CASSQGAGGLYEQYF. In DNA, the CDR3 is TGCGCCAGCAGCCAGGGGGCGGGAGGCCTCTACGAGCAGTACTTC.

Note on this clone: The same CDR3 arises from other DNA sequences in this sample as well. The CDR3 DNA reads TGTGCCAGCAGTTTAGGGCTTTACAATGAGCAGTTCTTC. It encodes CASSLGLYNEQFF. This sequence joins TRBV12-3 or TRBV12-4 and TRBJ2-1, with D unclear. V shed 1 base and J shed 4 bases, with 5 bases lying between them. CDR3 length: 13 residues.